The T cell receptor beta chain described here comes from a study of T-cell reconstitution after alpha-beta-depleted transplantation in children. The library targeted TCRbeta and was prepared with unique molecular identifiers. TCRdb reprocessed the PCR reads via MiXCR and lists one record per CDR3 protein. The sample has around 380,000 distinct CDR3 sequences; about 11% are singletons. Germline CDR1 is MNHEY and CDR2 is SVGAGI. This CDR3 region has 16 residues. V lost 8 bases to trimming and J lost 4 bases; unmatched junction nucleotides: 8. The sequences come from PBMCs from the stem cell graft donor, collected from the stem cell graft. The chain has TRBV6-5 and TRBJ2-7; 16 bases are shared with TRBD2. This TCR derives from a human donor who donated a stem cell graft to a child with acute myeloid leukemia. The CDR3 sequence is CASRPGLAGGPYEQYF. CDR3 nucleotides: TGTGCCAGCCGACCGGGACTAGCGGGAGGGCCTTACGAGCAGTACTTC.